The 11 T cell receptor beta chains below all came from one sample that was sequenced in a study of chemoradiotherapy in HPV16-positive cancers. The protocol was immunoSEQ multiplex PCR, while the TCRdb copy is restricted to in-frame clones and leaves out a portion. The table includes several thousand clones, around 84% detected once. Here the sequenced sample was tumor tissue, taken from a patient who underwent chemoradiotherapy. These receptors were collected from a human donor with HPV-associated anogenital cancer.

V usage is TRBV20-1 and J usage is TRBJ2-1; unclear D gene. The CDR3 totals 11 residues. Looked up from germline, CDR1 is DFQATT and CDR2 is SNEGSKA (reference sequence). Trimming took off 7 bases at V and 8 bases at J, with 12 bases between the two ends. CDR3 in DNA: TGCAGTGTCGAGACTGTAGATGAGCAGTTCTTC. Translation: CSVETVDEQFF.

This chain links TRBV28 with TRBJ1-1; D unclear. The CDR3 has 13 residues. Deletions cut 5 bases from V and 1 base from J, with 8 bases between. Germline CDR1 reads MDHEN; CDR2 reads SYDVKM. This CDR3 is CASSGLTNTEAFF. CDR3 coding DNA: TGTGCCAGCAGTGGGCTAACGAACACTGAAGCTTTCTTT.

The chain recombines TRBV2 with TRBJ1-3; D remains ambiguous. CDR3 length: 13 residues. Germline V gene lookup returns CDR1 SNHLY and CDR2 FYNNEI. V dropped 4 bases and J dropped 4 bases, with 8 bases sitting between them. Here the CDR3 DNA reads TGTGCCAGCAGTGGGGTTGTGGGAAACACCATATATTTT. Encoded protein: CASSGVVGNTIYF. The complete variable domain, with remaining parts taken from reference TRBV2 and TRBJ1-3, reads EPEVTQTPSHQVTQMGQEVILRCVPISNHLYFYWYRQILGQKVEFLVSFYNNEISEKSEIFDDQFSVERPDGSNFTLKIRSTKLEDSAMYFCASSGVVGNTIYFGEGSWLTVV.

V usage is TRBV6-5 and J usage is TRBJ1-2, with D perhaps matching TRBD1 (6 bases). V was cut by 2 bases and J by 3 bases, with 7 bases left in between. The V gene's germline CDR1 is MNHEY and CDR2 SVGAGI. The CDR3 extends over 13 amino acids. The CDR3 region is CASSYGGHYGYTF. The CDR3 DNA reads TGTGCCAGCAGTTACGGGGGCCACTATGGCTACACCTTC.

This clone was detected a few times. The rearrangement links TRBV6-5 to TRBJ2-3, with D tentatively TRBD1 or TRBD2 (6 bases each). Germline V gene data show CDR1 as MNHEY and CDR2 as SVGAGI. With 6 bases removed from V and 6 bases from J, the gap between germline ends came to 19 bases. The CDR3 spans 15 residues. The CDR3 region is CASRTFAGTPDTQYF. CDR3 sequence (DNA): TGTGCCAGCAGAACCTTTGCGGGGACACCGGATACGCAGTATTTT.

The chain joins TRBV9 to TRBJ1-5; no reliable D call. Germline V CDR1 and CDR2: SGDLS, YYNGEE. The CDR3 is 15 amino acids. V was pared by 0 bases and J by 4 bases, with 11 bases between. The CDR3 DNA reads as TGTGCCAGCAGCGTAGATTGGTACGGGAATCAGCCCCAGCATTTT. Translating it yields CASSVDWYGNQPQHF.

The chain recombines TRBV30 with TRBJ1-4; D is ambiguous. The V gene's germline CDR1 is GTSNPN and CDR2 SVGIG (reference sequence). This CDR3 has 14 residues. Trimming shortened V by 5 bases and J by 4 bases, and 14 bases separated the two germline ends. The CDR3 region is CAWSLGLGNEKLFF. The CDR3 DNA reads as TGTGCCTGGTCCCTAGGCCTCGGTAATGAAAAACTGTTTTTT.

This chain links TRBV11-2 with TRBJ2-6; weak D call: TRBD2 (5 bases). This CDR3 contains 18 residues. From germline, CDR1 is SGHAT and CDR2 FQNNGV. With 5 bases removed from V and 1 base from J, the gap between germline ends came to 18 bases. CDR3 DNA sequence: TGTGCCAGCAGCCCGCGGGTCGACCGTGGGTCTGGGGCCAACGTCCTGACTTTC. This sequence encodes CASSPRVDRGSGANVLTF.

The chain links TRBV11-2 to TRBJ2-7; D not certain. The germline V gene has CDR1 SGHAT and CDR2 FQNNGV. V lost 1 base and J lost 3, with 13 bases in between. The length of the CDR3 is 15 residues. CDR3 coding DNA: TGTGCCAGCAGCTTAGGGGGATCTTGGAACTACGAGCAGTACTTC. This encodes CASSLGGSWNYEQYF.

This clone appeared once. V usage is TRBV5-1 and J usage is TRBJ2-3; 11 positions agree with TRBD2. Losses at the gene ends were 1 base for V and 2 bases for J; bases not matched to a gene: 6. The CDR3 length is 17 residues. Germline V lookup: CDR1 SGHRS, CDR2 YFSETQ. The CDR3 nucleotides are TGCGCCAGCAGCTTGCTAGGGACTAGCGGACCCACAGATACGCAGTATTTT. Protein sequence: CASSLLGTSGPTDTQYF. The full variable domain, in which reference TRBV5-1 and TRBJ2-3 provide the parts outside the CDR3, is KAGVTQTPRYLIKTRGQQVTLSCSPISGHRSVSWYQQTPGQGLQFLFEYFSETQRNKGNFPGRFSGRQFSNSRSEMNVSTLELGDSALYLCASSLLGTSGPTDTQYFGPGTRLTVL.

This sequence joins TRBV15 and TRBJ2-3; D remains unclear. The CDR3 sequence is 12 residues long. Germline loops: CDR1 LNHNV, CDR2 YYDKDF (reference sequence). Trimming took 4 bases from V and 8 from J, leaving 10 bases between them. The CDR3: CATSTTSATQYF. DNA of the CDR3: TGTGCCACCAGCACCACGTCGGCTACGCAGTATTTT.